The 11 T cell receptor beta chains listed next were all sequenced from one sample in a study of cytomegalovirus exposure and HLA in healthy donors. Primers: 60 Vbeta forward and 13 Jbeta reverse. Profiled with immunoSEQ multiplex PCR; TCRdb holds only in-frame clones, not every one. The table lists a few hundred thousand clones, approximately 83% of them singletons, with 1.4% in the top ten. The sample taken for sequencing was PBMCs. These receptor sequences come from a girl aged 5-17 years in good health and CMV-seronegative.

V gene TRBV29-1 combines with J gene TRBJ2-3; 10 bases agree with TRBD2. The CDR3 runs to 15 residues. Germline V gene lookup returns CDR1 SQVTM and CDR2 ANQGSEA. V was clipped by 6 bases and J by 1 base; unmatched bases: 7. CDR3 region: CSVAAGGPRTDTQYF. For the CDR3, the DNA is TGCAGCGTAGCAGCGGGGGGGCCGCGCACAGATACGCAGTATTTT.

V and J are TRBV28 and TRBJ1-6, with 10 positions matching TRBD1. V shed 4 bases, J shed 8 bases, and the junction held 8 bases outside the gene matches. This CDR3 is 16 amino acids long. Germline CDR1 is MDHEN and CDR2 is SYDVKM. CDR3 protein: CASSSPLGTGDSPLHF. DNA for the CDR3: TGTGCCAGCAGTTCCCCGCTTGGGACAGGGGATTCACCCCTCCACTTT.

This clone was seen a handful of times. This chain connects TRBV7-9 to TRBJ1-2; no definite D call. Germline V lookup: CDR1 SEHNR, CDR2 FQNEAQ (reference sequence). The V gene lost 0 bases and the J gene lost 4 bases, with 6 bases spanning the gap. This CDR3 is 13 amino acids long. The DNA of the CDR3 is TGTGCCAGCAGCTTAGCCCACAGCTATGGCTACACCTTC. Residues: CASSLAHSYGYTF.

This clone was detected a few times. The CDR3 DNA sequence: TGTGCCAGCGCGATTTCCCGGACAGGGTATGGCTACACCTTC. This encodes CASAISRTGYGYTF. This chain links TRBV27 with TRBJ1-2, with 8 bases lining up with TRBD1. V lost 8 bases and J lost 5; bases outside the gene matches: 10. The CDR3 spans 14 residues. The germline V gene encodes CDR1 MNHEY and CDR2 SMNVEV (reference sequence).

A single count supports this clone. V is TRBV25-1 and J is TRBJ1-1; 9 nucleotides agree with TRBD1. J gave up 4 bases and V 2 bases, and 5 bases lay outside the gene matches. The length of the CDR3 is 15 residues. Germline CDR1 is MGHDK and CDR2 is SYGVNS. The chain's CDR3 is CASSEQTGGLTEAFF. CDR3 in DNA: TGTGCCAGCAGTGAACAAACAGGGGGCCTCACTGAAGCTTTCTTT.

The chain combines TRBV6-1 with TRBJ1-1; D possibly corresponds to TRBD1 (6 bases). The V and J ends lost 1 base and 11 bases respectively, with 11 bases between them. Germline V gene sequence: CDR1 MNHNS, CDR2 SASEGT. CDR3 length equals 12 residues. The CDR3 DNA sequence: TGTGCCAGCAGTGAAGACCGGGGGGCGGCTTTCTTT. It yields the protein CASSEDRGAAFF.

In the case of this clone: The junction does not match germline at one end; this may be a read error. CDR3 DNA sequence: TGTGCTAGCAGCTTGGGACAGGGCCGAAATGAGCAGTTCTTC. Its translation is CASSLGQGRNEQFF. The chain combines TRBV7-7 with TRBJ2-1, with 9 bases identical to TRBD1. There are 14 residues in the CDR3. Looked up from germline, CDR1 is SSHAT and CDR2 is FNYEAQ (reference sequence).

The chain employs TRBV9 and TRBJ2-1; D possibly corresponds to TRBD2 (5 bases). There are 16 residues in the CDR3. V lost 0 bases and J lost 4, with 14 bases in between. Germline lookup yields CDR1 SGDLS and CDR2 YYNGEE. DNA for the CDR3: TGTGCCAGCAGCGTAGTGAGGGAGACTGGGTACAATGAGCAGTTCTTC. Its translation: CASSVVRETGYNEQFF.

The gene calls are TRBV6-5 and TRBJ2-3; possible D gene TRBD2, 6 bases. The CDR3 is made up of 13 amino acids. Looked up from germline, CDR1 is MNHEY and CDR2 is SVGAGI. The germline V and J ends were trimmed by 6 bases and 4 bases, with 11 bases remaining between them. The CDR3 DNA sequence: TGTGCCAGCAGCCTGCCGGGGGCAGATACGCAGTATTTT. Its protein is CASSLPGADTQYF.

The chain uses TRBV28 and TRBJ1-1; D gene ambiguous. V was shortened by 4 bases and J by 7 bases, with 13 bases between the two germline ends. Per the germline V gene, CDR1 is MDHEN and CDR2 is SYDVKM. There are 13 residues in the CDR3. CDR3 protein: CASSYGVRGEAFF. In nucleotides, the CDR3 is TGTGCCAGCAGTTATGGGGTTCGGGGTGAAGCTTTCTTT.

The chain combines TRBV29-1 with TRBJ2-1, with 8 bases identical to TRBD1. CDR1 SQVTM and CDR2 ANQGSEA come from the germline V gene. This CDR3 has 13 residues. The CDR3 is CTVTGQGYNEQFF. Here the CDR3 DNA reads TGCACCGTCACCGGACAGGGCTACAATGAGCAGTTCTTC.